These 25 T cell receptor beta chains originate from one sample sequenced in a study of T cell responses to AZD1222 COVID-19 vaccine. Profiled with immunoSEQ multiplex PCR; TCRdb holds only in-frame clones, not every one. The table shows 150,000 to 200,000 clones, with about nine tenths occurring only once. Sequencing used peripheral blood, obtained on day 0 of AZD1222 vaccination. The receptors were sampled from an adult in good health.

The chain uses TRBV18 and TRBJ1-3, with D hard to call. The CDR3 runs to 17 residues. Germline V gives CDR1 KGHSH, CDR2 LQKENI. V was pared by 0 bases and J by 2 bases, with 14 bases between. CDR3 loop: CASSPPFQEVPGNTIYF. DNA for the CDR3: TGTGCCAGCTCACCACCGTTTCAGGAAGTCCCTGGAAACACCATATATTTT.

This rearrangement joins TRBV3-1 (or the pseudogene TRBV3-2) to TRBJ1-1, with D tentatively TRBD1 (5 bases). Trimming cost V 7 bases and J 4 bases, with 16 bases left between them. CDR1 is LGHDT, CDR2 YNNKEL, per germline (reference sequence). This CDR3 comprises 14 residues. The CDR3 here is CASKRKGSGTEAFF. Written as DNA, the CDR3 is TGTGCCAGCAAAAGAAAGGGGTCAGGCACTGAAGCTTTCTTT.

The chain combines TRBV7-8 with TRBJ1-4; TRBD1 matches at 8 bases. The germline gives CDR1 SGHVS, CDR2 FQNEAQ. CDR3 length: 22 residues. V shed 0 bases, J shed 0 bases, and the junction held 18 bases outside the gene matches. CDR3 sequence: CASSLAVGQDRIGSTTNEKLFF. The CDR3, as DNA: TGTGCCAGCAGCTTAGCCGTGGGACAGGATAGGATAGGTTCAACAACTAATGAAAAACTGTTTTTT.

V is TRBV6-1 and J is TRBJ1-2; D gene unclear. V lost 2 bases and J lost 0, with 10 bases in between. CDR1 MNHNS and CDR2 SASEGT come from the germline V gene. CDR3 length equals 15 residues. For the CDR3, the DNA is TGTGCCAGCAGTGAACAAGGCGTAGCTAACTATGGCTACACCTTC. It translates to CASSEQGVANYGYTF.

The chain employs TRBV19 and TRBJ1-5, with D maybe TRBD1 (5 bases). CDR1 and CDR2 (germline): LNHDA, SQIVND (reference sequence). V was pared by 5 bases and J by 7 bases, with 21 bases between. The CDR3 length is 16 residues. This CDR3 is CASSADPGRPGQPQHF. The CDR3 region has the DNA TGTGCCAGTAGTGCGGACCCGGGACGGCCTGGGCAGCCCCAGCATTTT.

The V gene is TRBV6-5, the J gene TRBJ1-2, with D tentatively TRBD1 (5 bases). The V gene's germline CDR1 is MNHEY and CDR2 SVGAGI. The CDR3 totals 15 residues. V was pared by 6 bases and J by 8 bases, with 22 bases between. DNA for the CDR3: TGTGCCAGCAGCCTCACCCGACGGGGCAAGCTCGGCTACACCTTC. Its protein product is CASSLTRRGKLGYTF.

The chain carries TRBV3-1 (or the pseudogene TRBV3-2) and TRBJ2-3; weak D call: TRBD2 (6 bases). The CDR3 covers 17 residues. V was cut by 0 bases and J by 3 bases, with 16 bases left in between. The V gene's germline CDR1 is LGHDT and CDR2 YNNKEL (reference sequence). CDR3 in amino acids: CASSQDYAGSNTDTQYF. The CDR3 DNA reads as TGTGCCAGCAGCCAAGATTACGCGGGAAGTAATACAGATACGCAGTATTTT.

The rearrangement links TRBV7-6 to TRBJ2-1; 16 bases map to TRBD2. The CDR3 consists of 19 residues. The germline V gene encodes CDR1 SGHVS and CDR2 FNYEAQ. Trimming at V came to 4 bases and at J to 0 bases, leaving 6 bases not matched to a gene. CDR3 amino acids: CASSSGTSGRDSSYNEQFF. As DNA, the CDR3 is TGTGCCAGCAGCTCAGGGACTAGCGGGAGGGATAGCTCCTACAATGAGCAGTTCTTC.

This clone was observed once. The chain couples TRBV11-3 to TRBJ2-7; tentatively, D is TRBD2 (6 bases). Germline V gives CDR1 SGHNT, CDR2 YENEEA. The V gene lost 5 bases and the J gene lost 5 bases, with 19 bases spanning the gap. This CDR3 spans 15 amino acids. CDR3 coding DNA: TGTGCCAGCAGCCGTGGACATCCGGGGGATGACGAGCAGTACTTC. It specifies CASSRGHPGDDEQYF.

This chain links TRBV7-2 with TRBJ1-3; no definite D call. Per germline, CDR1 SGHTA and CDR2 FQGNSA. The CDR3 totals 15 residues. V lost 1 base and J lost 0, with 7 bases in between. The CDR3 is CASSLGVVSGNTIYF. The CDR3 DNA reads TGTGCCAGCAGCTTAGGCGTAGTCTCTGGAAACACCATATATTTT.

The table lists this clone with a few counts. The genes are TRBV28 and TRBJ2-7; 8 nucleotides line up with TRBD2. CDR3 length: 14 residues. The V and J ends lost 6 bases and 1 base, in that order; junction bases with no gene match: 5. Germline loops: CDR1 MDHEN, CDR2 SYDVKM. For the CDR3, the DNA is TGTGCCAGCAGGGGGCGGGAGGTATCCTACGAGCAGTACTTC. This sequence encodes CASRGREVSYEQYF.

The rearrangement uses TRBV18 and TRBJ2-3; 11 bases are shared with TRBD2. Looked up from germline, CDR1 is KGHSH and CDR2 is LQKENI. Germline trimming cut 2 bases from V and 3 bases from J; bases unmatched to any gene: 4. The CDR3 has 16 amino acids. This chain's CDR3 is CASSPTSGSVTDTQYF. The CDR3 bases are TGTGCCAGCTCACCAACTAGCGGGAGTGTGACAGATACGCAGTATTTT. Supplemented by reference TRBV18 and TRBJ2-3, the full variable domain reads NAGVMQNPRHLVRRRGQEARLRCSPMKGHSHVYWYRQLPEEGLKFMVYLQKENIIDESGMPKERFSAEFPKEGPSILRIQQVVRGDSAAYFCASSPTSGSVTDTQYFGPGTRLTVL.

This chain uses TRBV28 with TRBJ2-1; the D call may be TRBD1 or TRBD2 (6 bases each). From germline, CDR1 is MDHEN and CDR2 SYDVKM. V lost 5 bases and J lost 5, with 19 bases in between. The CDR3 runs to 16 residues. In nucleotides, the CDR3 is TGTGCCAGCAGTCCCCCGCTGCTAGGGGGGAACAATGAGCAGTTCTTC. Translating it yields CASSPPLLGGNNEQFF.

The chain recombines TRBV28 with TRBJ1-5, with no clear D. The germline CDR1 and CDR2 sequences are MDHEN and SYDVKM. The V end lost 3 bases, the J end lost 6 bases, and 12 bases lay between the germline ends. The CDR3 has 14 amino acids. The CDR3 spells CASSFQPRSQPQHF. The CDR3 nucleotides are TGTGCCAGCAGTTTTCAACCCCGATCTCAGCCCCAGCATTTT. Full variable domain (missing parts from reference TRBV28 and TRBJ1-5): DVKVTQSSRYLVKRTGEKVFLECVQDMDHENMFWYRQDPGLGLRLIYFSYDVKMKEKGDIPEGYSVSREKKERFSLILESASTNQTSMYLCASSFQPRSQPQHFGDGTRLSIL.

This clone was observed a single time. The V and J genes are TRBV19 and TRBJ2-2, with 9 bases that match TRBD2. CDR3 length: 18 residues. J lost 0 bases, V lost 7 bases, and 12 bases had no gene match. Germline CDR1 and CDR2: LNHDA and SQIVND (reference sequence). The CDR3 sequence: CASTGSRAGGANTGELFF. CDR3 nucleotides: TGTGCCAGTACCGGGTCTCGGGCGGGAGGGGCGAACACCGGGGAGCTGTTTTTT. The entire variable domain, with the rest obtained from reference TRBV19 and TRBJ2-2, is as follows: DGGITQSPKYLFRKEGQNVTLSCEQNLNHDAMYWYRQDPGQGLRLIYYSQIVNDFQKGDIAEGYSVSREKKESFPLTVTSAQKNPTAFYLCASTGSRAGGANTGELFFGEGSRLTVL.

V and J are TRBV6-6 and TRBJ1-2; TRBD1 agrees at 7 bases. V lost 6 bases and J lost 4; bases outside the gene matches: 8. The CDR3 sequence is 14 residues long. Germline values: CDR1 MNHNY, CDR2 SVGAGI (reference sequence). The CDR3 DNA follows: TGTGCCAGCAGAACGGGACAGAGTGGCTATGGCTACACCTTC. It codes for CASRTGQSGYGYTF.

The CDR3 DNA reads TGTGCCAGTAGTTCGGCTTGGGACAGGGGTAACGAGCAGTACTTC. The encoded protein is CASSSAWDRGNEQYF. V gene TRBV19 combines with J gene TRBJ2-7; 10 bases fit TRBD1. Germline CDR1 reads LNHDA; CDR2 reads SQIVND (reference sequence). The V segment lost 5 bases and the J segment 5 bases; nucleotides outside the gene matches: 9. CDR3 length: 15 amino acids.

CDR3 sequence: CASSGDRNTEAFF. The DNA for the CDR3 is TGCGCCAGCAGCGGTGACCGTAACACTGAAGCTTTCTTT. The V gene is TRBV5-1, the J gene TRBJ1-1; D is uncertain. The CDR3 length is 13 residues. Germline CDR1 and CDR2: SGHRS and YFSETQ. The V and J ends lost 4 bases and 2 bases respectively, with 9 bases between them.

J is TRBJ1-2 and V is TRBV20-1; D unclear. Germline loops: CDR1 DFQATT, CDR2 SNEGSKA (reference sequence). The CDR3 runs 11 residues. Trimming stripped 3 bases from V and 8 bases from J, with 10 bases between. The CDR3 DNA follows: TGCAGTGCTAGTAGTATGGGGGGCTACACCTTC. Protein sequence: CSASSMGGYTF.

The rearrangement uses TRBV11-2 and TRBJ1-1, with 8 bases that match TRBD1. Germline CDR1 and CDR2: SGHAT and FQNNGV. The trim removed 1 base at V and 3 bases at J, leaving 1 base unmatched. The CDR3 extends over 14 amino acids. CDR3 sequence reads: CASSLGTGYTEAFF. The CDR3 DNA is TGTGCCAGCAGCTTAGGGACAGGGTACACTGAAGCTTTCTTT. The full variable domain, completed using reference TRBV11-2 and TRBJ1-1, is EAGVAQSPRYKIIEKRQSVAFWCNPISGHATLYWYQQILGQGPKLLIQFQNNGVVDDSQLPKDRFSAERLKGVDSTLKIQPAKLEDSAVYLCASSLGTGYTEAFFGQGTRLTVV.

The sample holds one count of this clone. Here the CDR3 DNA reads TGTGCCAGCACCCACTCCGGGACGGAGGACGTTTATGGCTACACCTTC. Its translation is CASTHSGTEDVYGYTF. This chain joins TRBV7-9 and TRBJ1-2; tentative D call: TRBD1 (5 bases). CDR3 size: 16 residues. V was trimmed by 7 bases and J by 5 bases, leaving 23 bases between them. CDR1 is SEHNR, CDR2 FQNEAQ, per germline (reference sequence).

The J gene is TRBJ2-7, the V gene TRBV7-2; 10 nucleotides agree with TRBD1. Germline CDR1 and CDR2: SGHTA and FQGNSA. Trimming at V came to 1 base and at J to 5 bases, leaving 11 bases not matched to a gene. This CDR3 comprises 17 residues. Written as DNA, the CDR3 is TGTGCCAGCAGCTTAGGACCCCCCGGGACAGGGGCCCACGAGCAGTACTTC. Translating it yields CASSLGPPGTGAHEQYF.

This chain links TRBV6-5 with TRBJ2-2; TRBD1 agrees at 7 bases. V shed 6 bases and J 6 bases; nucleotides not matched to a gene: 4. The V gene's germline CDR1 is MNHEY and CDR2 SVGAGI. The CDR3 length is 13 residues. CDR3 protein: CASSLTGSGELFF. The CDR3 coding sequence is TGTGCCAGCAGCCTGACAGGGTCCGGGGAGCTGTTTTTT.

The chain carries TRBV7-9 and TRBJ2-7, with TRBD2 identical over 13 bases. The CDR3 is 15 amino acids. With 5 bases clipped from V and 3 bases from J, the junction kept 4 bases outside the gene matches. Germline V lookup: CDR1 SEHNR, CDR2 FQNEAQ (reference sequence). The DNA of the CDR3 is TGTGCCAGCAGCGGGACTAGCGGGGCTCTCTACGAGCAGTACTTC. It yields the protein CASSGTSGALYEQYF.

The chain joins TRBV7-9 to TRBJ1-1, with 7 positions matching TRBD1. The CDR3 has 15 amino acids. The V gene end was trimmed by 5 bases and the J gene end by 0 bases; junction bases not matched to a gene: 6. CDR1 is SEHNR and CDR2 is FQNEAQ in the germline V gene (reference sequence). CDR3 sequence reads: CASSQGGGVNTEAFF. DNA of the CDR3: TGTGCCAGCAGCCAGGGGGGCGGGGTGAACACTGAAGCTTTCTTT.